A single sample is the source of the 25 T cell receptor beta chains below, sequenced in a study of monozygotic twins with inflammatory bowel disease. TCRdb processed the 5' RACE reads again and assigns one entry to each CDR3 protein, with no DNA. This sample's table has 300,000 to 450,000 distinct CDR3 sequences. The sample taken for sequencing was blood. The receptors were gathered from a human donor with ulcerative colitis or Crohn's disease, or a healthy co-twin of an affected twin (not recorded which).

The CDR3 region is CASSLDLGRRGGRFGEQFF. V and J are TRBV11-2 and TRBJ2-1; TCRdb gives TRBD2 as the D gene, but with no DNA this cannot be confirmed. Germline loops: CDR1 SGHAT, CDR2 FQNNGV. This CDR3 region has 19 residues.

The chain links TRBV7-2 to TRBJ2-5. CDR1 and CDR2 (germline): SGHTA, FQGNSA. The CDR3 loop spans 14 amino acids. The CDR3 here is CASSLMGYQETQYF.

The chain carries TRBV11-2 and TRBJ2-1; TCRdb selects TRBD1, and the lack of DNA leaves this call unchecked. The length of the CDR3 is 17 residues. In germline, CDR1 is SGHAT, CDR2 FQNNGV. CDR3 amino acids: CASSLRLRQGHYNEQFF.

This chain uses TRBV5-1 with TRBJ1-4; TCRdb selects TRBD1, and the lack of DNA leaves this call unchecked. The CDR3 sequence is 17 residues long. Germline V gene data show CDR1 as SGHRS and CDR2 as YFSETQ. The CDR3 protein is CASSRGQGITTNEKLFF.

CDR3 sequence: CSASDSFVETYEQYF. The chain uses TRBV20-1 and TRBJ2-7. This CDR3 is 15 amino acids long. In germline, CDR1 is DFQATT, CDR2 SNEGSKA (reference sequence).

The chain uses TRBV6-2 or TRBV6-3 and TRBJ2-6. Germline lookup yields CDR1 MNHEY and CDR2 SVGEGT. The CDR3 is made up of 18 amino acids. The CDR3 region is CASSRPSIQGSGANVLTF.

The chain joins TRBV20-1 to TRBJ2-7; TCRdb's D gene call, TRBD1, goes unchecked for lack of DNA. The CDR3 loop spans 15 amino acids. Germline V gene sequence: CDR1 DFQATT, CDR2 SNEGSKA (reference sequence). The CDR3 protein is CSAREAVGISHEQYF.

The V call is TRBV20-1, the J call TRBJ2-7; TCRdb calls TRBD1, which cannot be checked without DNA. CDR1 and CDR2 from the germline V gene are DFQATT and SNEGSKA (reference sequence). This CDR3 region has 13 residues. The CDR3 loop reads CSQKGLGAYEQYF.

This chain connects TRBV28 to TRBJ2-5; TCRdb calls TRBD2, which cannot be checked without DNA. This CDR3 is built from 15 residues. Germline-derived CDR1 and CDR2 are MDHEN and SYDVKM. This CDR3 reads CASSLPRLAKETQYF.

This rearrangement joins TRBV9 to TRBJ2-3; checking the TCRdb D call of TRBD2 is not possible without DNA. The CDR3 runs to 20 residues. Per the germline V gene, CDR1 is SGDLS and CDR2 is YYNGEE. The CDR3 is CASSVGEISGGAEGTDTQYF.

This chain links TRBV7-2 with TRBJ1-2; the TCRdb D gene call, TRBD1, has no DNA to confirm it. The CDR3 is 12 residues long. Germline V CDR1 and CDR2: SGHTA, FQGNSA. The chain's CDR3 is CASSLGQYGYTF.

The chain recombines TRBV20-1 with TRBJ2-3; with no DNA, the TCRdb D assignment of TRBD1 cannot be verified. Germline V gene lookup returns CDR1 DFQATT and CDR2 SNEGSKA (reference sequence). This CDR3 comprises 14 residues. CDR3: CSARPGSGTDTQYF.

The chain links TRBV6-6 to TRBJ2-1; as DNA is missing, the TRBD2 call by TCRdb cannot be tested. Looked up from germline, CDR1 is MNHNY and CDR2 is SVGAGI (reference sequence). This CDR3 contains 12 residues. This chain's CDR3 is CASKMQGHEQFF.

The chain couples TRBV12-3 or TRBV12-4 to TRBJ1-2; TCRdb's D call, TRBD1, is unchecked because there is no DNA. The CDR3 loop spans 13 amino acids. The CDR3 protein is CASRPGQVYGYTF.

The CDR3 loop is CASSQVFGDQETQYF. The chain is built from TRBV3-1 and TRBJ2-5. The CDR3 totals 15 residues. Germline lookup yields CDR1 LGHDT and CDR2 YNNKEL (reference sequence).

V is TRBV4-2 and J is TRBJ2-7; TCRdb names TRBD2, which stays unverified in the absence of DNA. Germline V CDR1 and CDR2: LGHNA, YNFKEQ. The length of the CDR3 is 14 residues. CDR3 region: CASSLRTSGFLKYF.

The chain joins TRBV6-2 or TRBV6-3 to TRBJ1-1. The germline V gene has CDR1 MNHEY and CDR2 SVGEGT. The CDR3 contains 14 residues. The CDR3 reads CASSPFLLNTEAFF.

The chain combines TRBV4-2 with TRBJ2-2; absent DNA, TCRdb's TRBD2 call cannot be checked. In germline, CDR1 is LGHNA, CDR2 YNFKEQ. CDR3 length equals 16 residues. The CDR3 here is CASSQDPSGVPGELFF.

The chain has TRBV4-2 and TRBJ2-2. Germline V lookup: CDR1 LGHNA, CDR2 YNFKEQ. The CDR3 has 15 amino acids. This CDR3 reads CASSQEELNTGELFF.

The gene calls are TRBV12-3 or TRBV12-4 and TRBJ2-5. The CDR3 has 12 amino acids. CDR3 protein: CASSPRVETQYF.

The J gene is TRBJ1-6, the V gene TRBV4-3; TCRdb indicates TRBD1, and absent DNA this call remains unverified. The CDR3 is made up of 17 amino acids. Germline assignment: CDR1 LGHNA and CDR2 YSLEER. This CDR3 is CASSQLAGQGVGSPLHF.

The CDR3 loop is CASSDLHESSYNSPLHF. The V call is TRBV25-1, the J call TRBJ1-6. This CDR3 is 17 amino acids long. Germline V CDR1 and CDR2: MGHDK, SYGVNS.

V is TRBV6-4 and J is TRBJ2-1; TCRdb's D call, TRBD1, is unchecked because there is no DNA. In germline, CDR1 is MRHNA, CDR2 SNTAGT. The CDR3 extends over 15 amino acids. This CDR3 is CASSDSDRGRVEQFF.

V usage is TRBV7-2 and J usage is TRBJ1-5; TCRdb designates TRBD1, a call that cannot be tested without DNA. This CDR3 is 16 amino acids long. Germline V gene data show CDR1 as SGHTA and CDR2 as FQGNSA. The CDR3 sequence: CASRPGGSPSNQPQHF.

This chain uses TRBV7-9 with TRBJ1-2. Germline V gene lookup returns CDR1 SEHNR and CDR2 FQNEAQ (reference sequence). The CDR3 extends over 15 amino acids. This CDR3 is CASSLNAVVGDGYTF.